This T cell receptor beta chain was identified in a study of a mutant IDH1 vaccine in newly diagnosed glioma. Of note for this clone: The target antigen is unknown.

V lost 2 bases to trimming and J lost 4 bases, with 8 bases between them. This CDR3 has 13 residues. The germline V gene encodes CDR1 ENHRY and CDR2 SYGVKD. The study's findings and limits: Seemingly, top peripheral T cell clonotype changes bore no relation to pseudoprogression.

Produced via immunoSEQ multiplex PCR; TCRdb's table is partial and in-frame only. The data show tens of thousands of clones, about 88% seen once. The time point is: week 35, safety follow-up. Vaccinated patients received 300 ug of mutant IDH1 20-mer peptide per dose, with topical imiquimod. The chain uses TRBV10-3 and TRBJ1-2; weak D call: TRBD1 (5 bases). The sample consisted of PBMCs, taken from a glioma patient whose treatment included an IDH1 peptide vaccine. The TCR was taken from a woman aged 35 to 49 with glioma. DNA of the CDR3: TGTGCCATCAGTGAGACAGGACCCTATGGCTACACCTTC. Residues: CAISETGPYGYTF.